The 7 T cell receptor beta chains presented below share a single source sample, sequenced in a study of blood T cell repertoires in COVID-19 (dated by TCRdb to the early 2020s). Libraries were built with the immunoSEQ multiplex PCR assay. TCRdb obtained this table from immuneACCESS and retained in-frame rearrangements with V and J assigned. These tables miss some clones; where compared with another copy, unresolved V genes account for less than half of the shortfall, and the remainder is unexplained. The sample yields approximately 450,000 clones; 87% were counted once. The leading ten clones occupy roughly 2% of the sample. Sequenced sample: PBMCs or T cells enriched from blood (not recorded which). The receptor source for this set is a woman aged 18-29 years with acute COVID-19.

The chain combines TRBV9 with TRBJ2-2, with 8 bases lining up with TRBD1. The CDR3 contains 14 residues. Per germline, CDR1 SGDLS and CDR2 YYNGEE. The junction had 6 bases not matched to a gene; V was cut back by 4 bases and J by 7 bases. The chain's CDR3 is CASSTGTGYGELFF. The DNA for the CDR3 is TGTGCCAGCAGCACCGGGACAGGTTACGGGGAGCTGTTTTTT.

The rearrangement uses TRBV5-1 and TRBJ1-2; the match to TRBD1 covers 8 bases. V was clipped by 2 bases and J by 0 bases; unmatched bases: 9. This CDR3 is built from 17 residues. Germline loops: CDR1 SGHRS, CDR2 YFSETQ. DNA of the CDR3: TGCGCCAGCAGCTTACCTACAGGGGGACCCGCTAACTATGGCTACACCTTC. It encodes CASSLPTGGPANYGYTF. Looking up the rest from reference TRBV5-1 and TRBJ1-2 gives the full variable domain: KAGVTQTPRYLIKTRGQQVTLSCSPISGHRSVSWYQQTPGQGLQFLFEYFSETQRNKGNFPGRFSGRQFSNSRSEMNVSTLELGDSALYLCASSLPTGGPANYGYTFGSGTRLTVV.

This clone was seen a few times. The J gene is TRBJ2-7, the V gene TRBV5-6, with D possibly matching TRBD1 (6 bases). The ends were cut back, 4 bases at V and 2 bases at J, with 16 bases in the middle. Germline V gives CDR1 SGHDT, CDR2 YYEEEE. CDR3 length equals 15 residues. CDR3 bases: TGTGCCAGCAGCCGCCTCCAGGGGACCACCTACGAGCAGTACTTC. Its protein is CASSRLQGTTYEQYF.

The rearrangement joins TRBV4-1 to TRBJ1-4; a weak D match, TRBD1 (6 bases). CDR1 and CDR2 (germline): MGHRA, YSYEKL. The CDR3 has 17 residues. Trimming removed 1 base at V and 6 bases at J, with 18 bases between. Here the CDR3 DNA reads TGCGCCAGCAGCCAAGGACCCTCGACAGGAAGCTATGAAAAACTGTTTTTT. This encodes CASSQGPSTGSYEKLFF.

The chain has TRBV28 and TRBJ2-1, with D possibly being TRBD2 (5 bases). The germline V and J ends were trimmed by 8 bases and 12 bases, with 17 bases remaining between them. Germline V gene sequence: CDR1 MDHEN, CDR2 SYDVKM. This CDR3 has 12 amino acids. The chain's CDR3 is CASGRGILGQFF. CDR3 nucleotide sequence: TGTGCCAGCGGGAGAGGTATTTTGGGGCAGTTCTTC.

The chain uses TRBV9 and TRBJ1-3, with D possibly being TRBD1 (6 bases). The CDR3 covers 14 residues. Germline V gene sequence: CDR1 SGDLS, CDR2 YYNGEE. Trimming cost V 4 bases and J 4 bases, with 12 bases left between them. CDR3 DNA: TGTGCCAGCAGCCCCGGGACAATAGGAAACACCATATATTTT. It is translated as CASSPGTIGNTIYF.

The gene calls are TRBV19 and TRBJ1-3, with a weak D call TRBD1 (5 bases). This CDR3 is built from 14 residues. V was trimmed by 5 bases and J by 2 bases, leaving 10 bases between them. Germline V lookup: CDR1 LNHDA, CDR2 SQIVND (reference sequence). The CDR3 nucleotides are TGTGCCAGTAGTCTTGACAGTCCTGGAAACACCATATATTTT. It is translated as CASSLDSPGNTIYF.